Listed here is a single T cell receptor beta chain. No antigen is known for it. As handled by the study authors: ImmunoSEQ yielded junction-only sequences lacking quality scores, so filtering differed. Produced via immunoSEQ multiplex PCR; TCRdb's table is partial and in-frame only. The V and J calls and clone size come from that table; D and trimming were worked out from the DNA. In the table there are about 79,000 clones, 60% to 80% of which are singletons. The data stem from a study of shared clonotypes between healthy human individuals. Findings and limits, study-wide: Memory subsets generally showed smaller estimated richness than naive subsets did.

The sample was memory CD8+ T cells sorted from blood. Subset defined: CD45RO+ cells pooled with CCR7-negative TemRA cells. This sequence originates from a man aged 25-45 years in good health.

The CDR3 region has the DNA TGTGCCAGTAGTGAGGTGTATGAGCAGTTCTTC. This gives the protein CASSEVYEQFF. The chain carries TRBV19 and TRBJ2-1, with D uncertain. With 5 bases removed from V and 8 bases from J, the gap between germline ends came to 7 bases. Germline CDR1 is LNHDA and CDR2 is SQIVND (reference sequence). The CDR3 has 11 amino acids.